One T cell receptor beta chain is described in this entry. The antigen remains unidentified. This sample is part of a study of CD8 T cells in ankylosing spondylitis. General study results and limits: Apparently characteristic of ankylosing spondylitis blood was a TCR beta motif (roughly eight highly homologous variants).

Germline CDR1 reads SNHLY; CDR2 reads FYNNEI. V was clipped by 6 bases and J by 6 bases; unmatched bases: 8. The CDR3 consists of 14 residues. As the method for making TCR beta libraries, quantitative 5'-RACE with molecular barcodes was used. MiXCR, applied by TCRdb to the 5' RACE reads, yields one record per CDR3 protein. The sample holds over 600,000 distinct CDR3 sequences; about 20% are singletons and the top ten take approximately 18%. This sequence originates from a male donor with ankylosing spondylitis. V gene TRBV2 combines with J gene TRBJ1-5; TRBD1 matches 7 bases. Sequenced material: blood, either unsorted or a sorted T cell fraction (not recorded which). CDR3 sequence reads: CASSRQGTGQPQHF. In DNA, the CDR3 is TGTGCCAGCAGCCGACAGGGAACGGGTCAGCCCCAGCATTTT.